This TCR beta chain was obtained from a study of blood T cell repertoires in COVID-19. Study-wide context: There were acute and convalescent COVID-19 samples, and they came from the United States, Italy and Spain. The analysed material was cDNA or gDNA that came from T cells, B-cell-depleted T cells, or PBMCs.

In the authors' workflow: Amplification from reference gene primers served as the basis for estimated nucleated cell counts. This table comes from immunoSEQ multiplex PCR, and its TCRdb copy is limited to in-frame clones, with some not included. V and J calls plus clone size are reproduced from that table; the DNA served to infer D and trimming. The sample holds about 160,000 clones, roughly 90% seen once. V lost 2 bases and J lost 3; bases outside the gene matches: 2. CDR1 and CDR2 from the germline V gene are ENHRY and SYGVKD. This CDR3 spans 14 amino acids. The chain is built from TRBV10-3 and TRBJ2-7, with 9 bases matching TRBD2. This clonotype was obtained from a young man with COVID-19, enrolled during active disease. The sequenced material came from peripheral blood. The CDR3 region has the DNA TGTGCCATCAGTGAGGGGACTAGCCGCTACGAGCAGTACTTC. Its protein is CAISEGTSRYEQYF.